Included here is one T cell receptor (beta chain) sequence, with context. The antigen remains undetermined. The data were taken from a study of cytomegalovirus exposure and HLA in healthy donors. CDR1 is MNHEY and CDR2 is SMNVEV in the germline V gene (reference sequence). This CDR3 contains 14 residues. The V gene end was trimmed by 7 bases and the J gene end by 7 bases; junction bases not matched to a gene: 13. PCR used 60 Vbeta primers and 13 Jbeta primers. Clones were read by immunoSEQ multiplex PCR, and TCRdb kept only the in-frame ones, dropping some. The repertoire holds around 160,000 clones, with 75% to 80% as singletons. Whole-study results and caveats: With later analysis, a missense DCLRE1C variant became linked to TCR beta V- and J-gene trimming.

The V and J genes are TRBV27 and TRBJ2-7; 7 nucleotides align to TRBD2. Sequencing was performed on PBMCs. This sequence originates from a man aged 35-49 years in good health and CMV-seropositive. CDR3 sequence (DNA): TGTGCCAGCACCCCAACGGGGGGTTGGGGGGAGCAGTACTTC. Protein sequence: CASTPTGGWGEQYF.